Listed below are T cell receptor beta chains from one sample, sequenced in a study of a mutant IDH1 vaccine in newly diagnosed glioma. Some clones are missing from TCRdb's copy, which holds only in-frame ones; the method was immunoSEQ multiplex PCR. The table has just over 65,000 clones, approximately 81% seen once; the top ten hold more than 10%. Antigens of these TCRs are unknown. This specimen consisted of PBMCs, obtained from a glioma patient whose treatment included an IDH1 peptide vaccine. Every receptor here comes from a man aged 18 to 29 with glioma. Both conserved end residues are part of each CDR3. Each record gives: clone size, J gene, V gene, D gene, CDR3 DNA, CDR3 protein. The D gene is left open where the match is weak. Size values are once, few and many counts, or a class for expanded clones, and some rows have none.

-,TRBJ1-3,TRBV25-1,TRBD1,TGTGCCAGCAGTGACCATGGACAGGGCGTCTCTGGAAACACCATATATTTT,CASSDHGQGVSGNTIYF
-,TRBJ1-2,TRBV11-2,-,TGTGCCAGCAGCCCTGCCAACTATGGCTACACCTTC,CASSPANYGYTF
-,TRBJ2-1,TRBV29-1,-,TGCAGCGTTGGTGATGTCGAGCAGTTCTTC,CSVGDVEQFF
few,TRBJ1-1,TRBV29-1,-,TGCAGCGTTGCGGGCCCTCTGGCGGCCACTGAAGCTTTCTTT,CSVAGPLAATEAFF
-,TRBJ2-3,TRBV27,TRBD1,TGTGCCAGCACCCTCGGGCCACAGGGGGGCACAGATACGCAGTATTTT,CASTLGPQGGTDTQYF
-,TRBJ1-3,TRBV30,-,TGTGCCTGGGCGCCAGGAGCGGGAAACACCATATATTTT,CAWAPGAGNTIYF
few,TRBJ1-5,TRBV10-3,-,TGTGCCATCAGTGACGGCAGGCCTCAGCCCCAGCATTTT,CAISDGRPQPQHF
few,TRBJ2-1,TRBV7-3,TRBD2,TGTGCCAGCAGCACTAGCGGGCCCGACAATGAGCAGTTCTTC,CASSTSGPDNEQFF
-,TRBJ1-1,TRBV7-2,-,TGTGCCAGCAGCACACAGGGTTTGATCACTGAAGCTTTCTTT,CASSTQGLITEAFF
-,TRBJ1-5,TRBV6-5,-,TGTGCCAGCAGACCATCGACAGGCAATCAGCCCCAGCATTTT,CASRPSTGNQPQHF
-,TRBJ1-1,TRBV18,TRBD1,TGTGCCAGCTCGAAGGGACAGGGCGGGACTGAAGCTTTCTTT,CASSKGQGGTEAFF
-,TRBJ1-4,TRBV5-4,-,TGTGCCAGCAGCCTACAGGGTTTCGGAGAAAAACTGTTTTTT,CASSLQGFGEKLFF
-,TRBJ1-3,TRBV7-8,-,TGTGCCAGCAGCTCGACCCCCGCCCAGAAGGGAAACACCATATATTTT,CASSSTPAQKGNTIYF
-,TRBJ1-1,TRBV10-3,-,TGTGCCATCGGGCGAGAGTCGAACACTGAAGCTTTCTTT,CAIGRESNTEAFF
-,TRBJ1-6,TRBV5-6,-,TGTGCCAGCAGTGGACAGCCTAATTCACCCCTCCACTTT,CASSGQPNSPLHF
-,TRBJ2-5,TRBV5-5,-,TGTGCCAGCAGCTTGGGGGTCCAAGAGACCCAGTACTTC,CASSLGVQETQYF
-,TRBJ2-1,TRBV7-2,TRBD1,TGTGCCAGCAGCCGGGACAGGGGGCAAAATGAGCAGTTCTTC,CASSRDRGQNEQFF
-,TRBJ1-6,TRBV6-1,-,TGTGCCAGCAGTGGATCGGAGGGACTCTCACCCCTCCACTTT,CASSGSEGLSPLHF
-,TRBJ1-3,TRBV5-4,TRBD1,TGTGCCAGCAGCCGACAGGGGCCCGGGAGGGGTGGAAACACCATATATTTT,CASSRQGPGRGGNTIYF
-,TRBJ1-1,TRBV28,-,TGTGCCAGCAGTTCCCCGTTTGGCACTGAAGCTTTCTTT,CASSSPFGTEAFF
-,TRBJ1-3,TRBV30,-,TGTGCCTGGAGTCTGGGCCACACGTTAAACACCATATATTTT,CAWSLGHTLNTIYF
-,TRBJ1-2,TRBV15,-,TGTGCCACCAGCAGAGGGGGAGCCCCTATGGTTTACACCTTC,CATSRGGAPMVYTF
-,TRBJ2-5,TRBV7-9,-,TGTGCCAGCAGCTTAGAGACCCAGTACTTC,CASSLETQYF
once,TRBJ1-1,TRBV5-1,TRBD1,TGCGCCAGCAGCGCGGACAGGGGCAAGGAAGCTTTCTTT,CASSADRGKEAFF
-,TRBJ1-2,TRBV6-1,-,TGTGCCAGCACTCATAACTATGGCTACACCTTC,CASTHNYGYTF
-,TRBJ2-3,TRBV5-1,TRBD2,TGCGCCAGCAGCTTGGCCCTAGCGGGGGGGGACACAGATACGCAGTATTTT,CASSLALAGGDTDTQYF
-,TRBJ1-6,TRBV7-2,-,TGTGCCAGCAGCGAGATATCGGGACCCGTCTCACCCCTCCACTTT,CASSEISGPVSPLHF
-,TRBJ2-3,TRBV2,-,TGTGCCAGCATGGGCTTCACAGATACGCAGTATTTT,CASMGFTDTQYF
-,TRBJ2-7,TRBV27,-,TGTGCCAGCAGTTTAGGGCAGATCTACGAGCAGTACTTC,CASSLGQIYEQYF
once,TRBJ2-2,TRBV5-4,-,TGTGCCAGCAGCTGGGGAGAGGGGGAGCTGTTTTTT,CASSWGEGELFF